Included here is one T cell receptor (beta chain) sequence, with context. At one end the junction does not follow the germline gene, possibly because of a read error. This sample is drawn from a study of blood T cell repertoires in COVID-19. This CDR3 is built from 15 residues. Germline V gene data show CDR1 as SEHNR and CDR2 as FQNEAQ (reference sequence). As handled by the study authors: Counts of nucleated cells, estimated from reference gene primer amplification, were obtained. Method: immunoSEQ multiplex PCR; TCRdb's copy keeps in-frame clones and lacks some. That table supplies the V and J calls and clone size; D and trimming were determined from the DNA. The sample has roughly 250,000 clones, roughly four fifths seen once; the top ten hold roughly a tenth.

The sequenced sample was peripheral blood. The sequence derives from a woman of 80 years or more with acute or convalescent COVID-19. The V call is TRBV7-9, the J call TRBJ1-5; TRBD1 matches 8 bases. CDR3 amino acids: CASSLAWTGRPAPAF. CDR3 nucleotide sequence: TGTGCCAGCAGCTTAGCTTGGACAGGGAGACCAGCCCCAGCATTT.